This section outlines one T cell receptor beta chain sequence together with its context. The J segment lost 3 bases and the V segment lost 5 bases, leaving 7 bases of the junction unmatched. The germline V gene encodes CDR1 SNHLY and CDR2 FYNNEI. The CDR3 runs 15 residues. This entry comes from a study of T-cell reconstitution after alpha-beta-depleted transplantation in children. Preparation of the TCRbeta library involved a method that used unique molecular identifiers. One entry per CDR3 protein results from TCRdb running MiXCR on the PCR reads. The sample holds some 550,000 distinct CDR3 sequences, 15% to 20% seen once.

The chain is built from TRBV2 and TRBJ2-3; 8 bases agree with TRBD1. The receptor was isolated from a human donor who donated a stem cell graft to a child with acute lymphoblastic leukemia. The starting material was PBMCs from the stem cell graft donor, obtained from the stem cell graft. The CDR3 is CASSLRQGWTDTQYF. The CDR3 nucleotides are TGTGCCAGCAGTCTCAGACAGGGGTGGACAGATACGCAGTATTTT. The whole variable domain, filled in from reference TRBV2 and TRBJ2-3, reads EPEVTQTPSHQVTQMGQEVILRCVPISNHLYFYWYRQILGQKVEFLVSFYNNEISEKSEIFDDQFSVERPDGSNFTLKIRSTKLEDSAMYFCASSLRQGWTDTQYFGPGTRLTVL.